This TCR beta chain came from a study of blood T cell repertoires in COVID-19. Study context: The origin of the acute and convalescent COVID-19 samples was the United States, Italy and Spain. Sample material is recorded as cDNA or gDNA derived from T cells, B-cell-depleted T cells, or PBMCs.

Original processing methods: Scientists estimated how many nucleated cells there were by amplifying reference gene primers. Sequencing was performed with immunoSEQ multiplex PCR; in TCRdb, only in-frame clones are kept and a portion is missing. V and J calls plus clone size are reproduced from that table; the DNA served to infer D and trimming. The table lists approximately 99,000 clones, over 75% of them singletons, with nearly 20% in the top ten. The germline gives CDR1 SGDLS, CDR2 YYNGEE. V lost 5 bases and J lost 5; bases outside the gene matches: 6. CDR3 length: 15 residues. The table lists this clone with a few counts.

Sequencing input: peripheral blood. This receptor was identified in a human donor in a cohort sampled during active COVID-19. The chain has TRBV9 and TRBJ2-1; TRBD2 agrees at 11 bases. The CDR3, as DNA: TGTGCCAGCAGAGCAGGACTAGCGGGTCACAATGAGCAGTTCTTC. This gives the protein CASRAGLAGHNEQFF.